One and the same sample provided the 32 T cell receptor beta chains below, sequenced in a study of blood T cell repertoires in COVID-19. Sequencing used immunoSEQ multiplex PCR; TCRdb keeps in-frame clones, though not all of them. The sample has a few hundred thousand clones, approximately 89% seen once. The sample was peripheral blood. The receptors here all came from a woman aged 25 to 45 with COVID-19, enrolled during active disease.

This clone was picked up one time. CDR3 nucleotides: TGTGCCAGCACCATCAGGGAGGGGGTCTATGGCTACACCTTC. Encoded protein: CASTIREGVYGYTF. The rearrangement links TRBV6-5 to TRBJ1-2, with D perhaps TRBD1 (6 bases). Trimming stripped 7 bases from V and 4 bases from J, with 16 bases between. The CDR3 sequence is 14 residues long. Germline CDR1 reads MNHEY; CDR2 reads SVGAGI.

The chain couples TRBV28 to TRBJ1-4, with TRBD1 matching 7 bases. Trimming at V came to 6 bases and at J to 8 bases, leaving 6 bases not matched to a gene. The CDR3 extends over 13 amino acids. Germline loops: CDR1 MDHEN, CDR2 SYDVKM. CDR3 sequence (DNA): TGTGCCAGCAGCAGCGACAGGGAGGAAAAACTGTTTTTT. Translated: CASSSDREEKLFF.

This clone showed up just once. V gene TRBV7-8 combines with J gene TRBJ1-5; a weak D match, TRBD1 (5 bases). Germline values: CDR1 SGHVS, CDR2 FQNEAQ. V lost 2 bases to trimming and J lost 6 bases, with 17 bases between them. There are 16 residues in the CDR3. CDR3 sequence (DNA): TGTGCCAGCAGCTTATACCAGGGTGGGCTCGGTCAGCCCCAGCATTTT. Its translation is CASSLYQGGLGQPQHF.

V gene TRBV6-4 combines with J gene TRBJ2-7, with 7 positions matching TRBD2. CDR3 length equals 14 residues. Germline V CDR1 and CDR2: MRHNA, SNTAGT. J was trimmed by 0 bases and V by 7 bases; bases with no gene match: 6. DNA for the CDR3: TGTGCCAGCAATTTCCGGGACTACTCCTACGAGCAGTACTTC. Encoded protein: CASNFRDYSYEQYF.

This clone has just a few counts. Here the CDR3 DNA reads TGCGCCAGCAGCCAAGAGGCCCCCTCTGGAAACACCATATATTTT. Its translation is CASSQEAPSGNTIYF. J is TRBJ1-3 and V is TRBV4-1; D is uncertain. Germline loops: CDR1 MGHRA, CDR2 YSYEKL. This CDR3 contains 15 residues. V was clipped by 0 bases and J by 0 bases, with 6 bases between them.

As DNA, the CDR3 is TGTGCCAGCAGCTTAGGGGCTGTGGGACAGATGAACACTGAAGCTTTCTTT. It specifies CASSLGAVGQMNTEAFF. V and J are TRBV13 and TRBJ1-1, with TRBD1 identical over 7 bases. The CDR3 contains 17 residues. The germline gives CDR1 PRHDT, CDR2 FYEKMQ (reference sequence). V lost 0 bases, J lost 0 bases, and 7 bases stayed unmatched.

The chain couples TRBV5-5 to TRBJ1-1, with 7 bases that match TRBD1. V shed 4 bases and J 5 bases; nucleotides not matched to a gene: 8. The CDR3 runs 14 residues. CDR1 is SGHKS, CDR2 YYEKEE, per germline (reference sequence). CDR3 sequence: CASSTTGLRTEAFF. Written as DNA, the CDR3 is TGTGCCAGCAGCACGACAGGGTTGCGGACTGAAGCTTTCTTT.

The CDR3 DNA is TGCGCCAGCAGTTTTGGACAGAACACTGAAGCTTTCTTT. Protein product: CASSFGQNTEAFF. This chain joins TRBV10-1 and TRBJ1-1; tentative D call: TRBD1 (5 bases). Germline assignment: CDR1 WNHNN and CDR2 SYGVQD (reference sequence). Trimming took 5 bases from V and 1 from J, leaving 8 bases between them. This CDR3 is built from 13 residues.

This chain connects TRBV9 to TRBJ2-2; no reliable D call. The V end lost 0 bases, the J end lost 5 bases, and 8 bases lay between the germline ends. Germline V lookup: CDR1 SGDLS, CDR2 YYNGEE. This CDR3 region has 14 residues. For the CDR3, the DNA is TGTGCCAGCAGCGTAGTTAGTATTACCGGGGAGCTGTTTTTT. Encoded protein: CASSVVSITGELFF.

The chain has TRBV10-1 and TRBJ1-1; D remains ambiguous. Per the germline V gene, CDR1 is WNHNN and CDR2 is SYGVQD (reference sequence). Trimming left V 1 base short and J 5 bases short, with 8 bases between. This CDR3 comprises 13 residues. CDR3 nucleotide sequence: TGCGCCAGCAGTGAGTACGTAGAAACTGAAGCTTTCTTT. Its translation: CASSEYVETEAFF.

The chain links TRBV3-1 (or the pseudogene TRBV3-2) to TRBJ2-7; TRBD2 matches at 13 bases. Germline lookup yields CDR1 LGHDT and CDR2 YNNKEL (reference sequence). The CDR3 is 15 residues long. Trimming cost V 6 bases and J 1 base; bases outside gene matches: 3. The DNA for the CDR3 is TGTGCCAGCAGTGAGGGACTAGCGGGGTCCTACGAGCAGTACTTC. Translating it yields CASSEGLAGSYEQYF.

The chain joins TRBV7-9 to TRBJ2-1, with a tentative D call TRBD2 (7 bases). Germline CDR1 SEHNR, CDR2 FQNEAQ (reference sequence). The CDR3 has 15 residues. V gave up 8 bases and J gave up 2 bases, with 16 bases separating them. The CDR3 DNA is TGTGCCAGCGCCACACAGGGAGGGCCCTACAATGAGCAGTTCTTC. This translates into CASATQGGPYNEQFF.

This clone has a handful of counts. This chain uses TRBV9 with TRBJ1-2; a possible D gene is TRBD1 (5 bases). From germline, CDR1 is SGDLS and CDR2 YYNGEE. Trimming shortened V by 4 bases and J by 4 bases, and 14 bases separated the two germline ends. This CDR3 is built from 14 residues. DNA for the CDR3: TGTGCCAGCAGCCCGGGACTCGGAGGCTATGGCTACACCTTC. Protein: CASSPGLGGYGYTF.

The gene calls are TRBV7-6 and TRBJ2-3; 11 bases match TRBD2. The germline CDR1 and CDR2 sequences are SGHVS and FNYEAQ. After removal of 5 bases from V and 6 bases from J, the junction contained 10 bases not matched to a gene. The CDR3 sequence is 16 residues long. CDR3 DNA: TGTGCCAGCAGCCCAGAGACTAGCGGGGTCCTGGATACGCAGTATTTT. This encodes CASSPETSGVLDTQYF.

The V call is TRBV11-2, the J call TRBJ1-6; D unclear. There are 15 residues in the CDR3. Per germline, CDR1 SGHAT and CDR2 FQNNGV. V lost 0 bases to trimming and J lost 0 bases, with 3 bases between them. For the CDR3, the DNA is TGTGCCAGCAGCTTAGACAGCTCCTATAATTCACCCCTCCACTTT. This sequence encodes CASSLDSSYNSPLHF.

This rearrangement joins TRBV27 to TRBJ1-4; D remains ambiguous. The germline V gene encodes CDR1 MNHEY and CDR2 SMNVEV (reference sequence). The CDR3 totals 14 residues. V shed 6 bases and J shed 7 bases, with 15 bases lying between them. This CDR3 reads CASRINRDSEKLFF. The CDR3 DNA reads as TGTGCCAGCAGAATAAACCGGGATAGTGAAAAACTGTTTTTT.

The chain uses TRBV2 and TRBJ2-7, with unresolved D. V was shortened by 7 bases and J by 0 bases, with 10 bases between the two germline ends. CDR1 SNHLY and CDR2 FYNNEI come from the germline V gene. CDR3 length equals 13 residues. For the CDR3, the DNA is TGTGCCAGCACTGCGCCGGGCTCCTACGAGCAGTACTTC. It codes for CASTAPGSYEQYF.

The CDR3 nucleotides are TGCGCCAGCAGAGTAGCACTGAACACTGAAGCTTTCTTT. The encoded protein is CASRVALNTEAFF. This chain joins TRBV5-1 and TRBJ1-1, with D unresolved. Trimming pared 5 bases from V and 0 bases from J, leaving 8 bases between. CDR1 and CDR2 (germline): SGHRS, YFSETQ. There are 13 residues in the CDR3.

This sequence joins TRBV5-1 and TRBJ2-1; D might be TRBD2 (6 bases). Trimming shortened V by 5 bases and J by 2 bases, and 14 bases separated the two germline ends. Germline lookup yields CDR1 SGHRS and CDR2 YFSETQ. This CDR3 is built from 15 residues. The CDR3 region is CASSLSGLTYNEQFF. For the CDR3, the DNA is TGCGCCAGCAGTTTAAGCGGGCTCACCTACAATGAGCAGTTCTTC.

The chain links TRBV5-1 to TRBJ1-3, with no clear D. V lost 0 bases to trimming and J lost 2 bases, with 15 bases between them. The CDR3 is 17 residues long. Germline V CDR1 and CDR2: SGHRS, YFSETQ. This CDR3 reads CASSLVLPTATGNTIYF. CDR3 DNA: TGCGCCAGCAGCTTGGTTCTTCCAACAGCCACTGGAAACACCATATATTTT.

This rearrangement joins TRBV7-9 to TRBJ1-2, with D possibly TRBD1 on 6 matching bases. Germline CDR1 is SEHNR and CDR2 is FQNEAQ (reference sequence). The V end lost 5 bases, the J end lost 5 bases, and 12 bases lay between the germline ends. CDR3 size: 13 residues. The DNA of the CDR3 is TGTGCCAGCAGCACCGGACAGTCTTATGGCTACACCTTC. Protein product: CASSTGQSYGYTF.

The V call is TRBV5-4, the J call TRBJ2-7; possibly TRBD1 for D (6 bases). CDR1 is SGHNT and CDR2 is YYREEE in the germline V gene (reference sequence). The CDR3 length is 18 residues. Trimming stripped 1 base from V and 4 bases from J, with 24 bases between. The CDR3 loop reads CASSLTGLKALPRYEQYF. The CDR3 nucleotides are TGTGCCAGCAGCTTGACAGGGTTGAAGGCTTTACCTAGATACGAGCAGTACTTC. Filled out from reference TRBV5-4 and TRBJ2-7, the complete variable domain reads ETGVTQSPTHLIKTRGQQVTLRCSSQSGHNTVSWYQQALGQGPQFIFQYYREEENGRGNFPPRFSGLQFPNYSSELNVNALELDDSALYLCASSLTGLKALPRYEQYFGPGTRLTVT.

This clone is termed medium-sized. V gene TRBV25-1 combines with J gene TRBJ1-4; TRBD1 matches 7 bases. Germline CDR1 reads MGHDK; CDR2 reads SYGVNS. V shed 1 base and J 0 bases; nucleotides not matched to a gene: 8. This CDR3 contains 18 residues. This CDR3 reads CASSEWRGTDTTNEKLFF. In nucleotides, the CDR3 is TGTGCCAGCAGTGAATGGCGTGGGACAGATACAACTAATGAAAAACTGTTTTTT.

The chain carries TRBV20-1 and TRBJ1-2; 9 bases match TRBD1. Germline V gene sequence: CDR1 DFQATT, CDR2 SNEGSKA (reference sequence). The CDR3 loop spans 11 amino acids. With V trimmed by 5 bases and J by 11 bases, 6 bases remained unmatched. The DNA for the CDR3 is TGCAGTGCTCGGGACAGGGTGAAGTACACCTTC. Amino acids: CSARDRVKYTF.

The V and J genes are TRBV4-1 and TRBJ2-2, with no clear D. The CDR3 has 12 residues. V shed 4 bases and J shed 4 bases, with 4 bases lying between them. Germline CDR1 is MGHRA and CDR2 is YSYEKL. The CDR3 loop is CASSPVTGELFF. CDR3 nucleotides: TGCGCCAGCAGCCCTGTCACCGGGGAGCTGTTTTTT.

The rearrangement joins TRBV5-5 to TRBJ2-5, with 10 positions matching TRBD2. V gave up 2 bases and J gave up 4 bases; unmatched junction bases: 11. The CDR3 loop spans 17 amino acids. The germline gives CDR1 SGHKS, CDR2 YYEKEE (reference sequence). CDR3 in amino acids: CASSFGASGGPGETQYF. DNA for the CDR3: TGTGCCAGCAGCTTTGGGGCTAGCGGGGGCCCCGGAGAGACCCAGTACTTC.

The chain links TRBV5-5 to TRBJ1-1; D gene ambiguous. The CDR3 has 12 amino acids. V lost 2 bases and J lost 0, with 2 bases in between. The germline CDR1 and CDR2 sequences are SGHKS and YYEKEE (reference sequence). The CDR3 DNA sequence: TGTGCCAGCAGCTTCTTGAACACTGAAGCTTTCTTT. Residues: CASSFLNTEAFF.

In DNA, the CDR3 is TGTGCCAGCAGCTTGACTAGCGGGGGGGTAACAGATACGCAGTATTTT. Protein: CASSLTSGGVTDTQYF. V and J are TRBV7-9 and TRBJ2-3; 14 bases map to TRBD2. V was clipped by 3 bases and J by 3 bases; unmatched bases: 2. This CDR3 spans 16 amino acids. Germline V lookup: CDR1 SEHNR, CDR2 FQNEAQ (reference sequence).

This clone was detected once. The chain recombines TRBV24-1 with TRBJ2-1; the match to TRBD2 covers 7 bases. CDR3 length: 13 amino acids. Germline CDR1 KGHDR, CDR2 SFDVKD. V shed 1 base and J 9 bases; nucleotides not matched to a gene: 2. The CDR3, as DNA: TGTGCCACCAGTGATTTCGCTAGCGGTGAGCAGTTCTTC. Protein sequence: CATSDFASGEQFF.

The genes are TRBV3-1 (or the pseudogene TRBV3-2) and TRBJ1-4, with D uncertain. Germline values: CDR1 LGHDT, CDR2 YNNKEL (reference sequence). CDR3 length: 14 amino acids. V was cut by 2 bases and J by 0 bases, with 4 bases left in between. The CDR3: CASSQQATNEKLFF. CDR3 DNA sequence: TGTGCCAGCAGCCAACAGGCAACTAATGAAAAACTGTTTTTT.

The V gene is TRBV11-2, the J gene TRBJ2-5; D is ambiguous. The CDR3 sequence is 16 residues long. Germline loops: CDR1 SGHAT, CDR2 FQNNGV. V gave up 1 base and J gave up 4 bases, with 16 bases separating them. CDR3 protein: CASSLVPPGRSETQYF. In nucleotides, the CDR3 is TGTGCCAGCAGCTTAGTGCCCCCTGGCAGGTCAGAGACCCAGTACTTC.

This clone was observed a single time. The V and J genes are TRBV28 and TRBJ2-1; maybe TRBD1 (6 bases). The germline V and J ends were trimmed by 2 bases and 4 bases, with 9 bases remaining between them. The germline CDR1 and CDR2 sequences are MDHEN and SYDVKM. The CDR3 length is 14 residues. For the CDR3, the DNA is TGTGCCAGCAGTTTAGGGGACATTTACAATGAGCAGTTCTTC. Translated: CASSLGDIYNEQFF.